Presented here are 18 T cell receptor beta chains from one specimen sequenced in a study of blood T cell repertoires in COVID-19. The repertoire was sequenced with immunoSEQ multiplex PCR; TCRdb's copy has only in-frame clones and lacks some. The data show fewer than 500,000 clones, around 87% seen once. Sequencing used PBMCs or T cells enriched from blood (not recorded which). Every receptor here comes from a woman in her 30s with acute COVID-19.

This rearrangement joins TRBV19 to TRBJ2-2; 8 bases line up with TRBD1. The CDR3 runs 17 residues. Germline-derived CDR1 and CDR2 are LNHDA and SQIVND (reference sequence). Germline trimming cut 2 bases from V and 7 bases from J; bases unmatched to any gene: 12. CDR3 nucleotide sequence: TGTGCCAGTAGTATAATTCGCAGGACAGGGCAAGTCGGGGAGCTGTTTTTT. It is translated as CASSIIRRTGQVGELFF.

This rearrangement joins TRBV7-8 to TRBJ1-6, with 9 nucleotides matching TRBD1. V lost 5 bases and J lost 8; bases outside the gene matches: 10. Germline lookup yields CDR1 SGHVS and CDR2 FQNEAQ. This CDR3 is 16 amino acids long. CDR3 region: CASSIYTTGGYSPLHF. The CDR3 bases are TGTGCCAGCAGCATATATACAACAGGGGGCTATTCACCCCTCCACTTT.

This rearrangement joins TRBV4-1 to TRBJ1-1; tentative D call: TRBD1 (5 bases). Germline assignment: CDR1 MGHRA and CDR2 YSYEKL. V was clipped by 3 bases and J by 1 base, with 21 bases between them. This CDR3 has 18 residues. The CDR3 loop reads CASSQSEGTGKANTEAFF. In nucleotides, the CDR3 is TGCGCCAGCAGCCAGTCGGAGGGGACCGGGAAAGCGAACACTGAAGCTTTCTTT.

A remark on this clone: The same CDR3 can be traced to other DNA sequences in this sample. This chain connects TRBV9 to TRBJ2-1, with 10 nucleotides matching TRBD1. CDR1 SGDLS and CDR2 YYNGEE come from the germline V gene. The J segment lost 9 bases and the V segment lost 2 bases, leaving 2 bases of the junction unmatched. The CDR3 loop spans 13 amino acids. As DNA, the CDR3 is TGTGCCAGCAGCGTGACAGGGGGCGGTGAGCAGTTCTTC. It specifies CASSVTGGGEQFF.

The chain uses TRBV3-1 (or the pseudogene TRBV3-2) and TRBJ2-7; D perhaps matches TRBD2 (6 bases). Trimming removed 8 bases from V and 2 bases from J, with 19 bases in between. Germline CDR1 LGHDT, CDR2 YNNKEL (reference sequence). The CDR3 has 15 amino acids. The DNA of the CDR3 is TGTGCCAGCCCCGGCGGGGCGGGGAATCCCTACGAGCAGTACTTC. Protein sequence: CASPGGAGNPYEQYF.

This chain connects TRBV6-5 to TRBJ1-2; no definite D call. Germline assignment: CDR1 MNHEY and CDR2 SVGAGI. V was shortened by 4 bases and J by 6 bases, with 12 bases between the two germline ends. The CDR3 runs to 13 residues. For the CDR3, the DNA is TGTGCCAGCAGTTCCCCCGGGGTCCATGGCTACACCTTC. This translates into CASSSPGVHGYTF.

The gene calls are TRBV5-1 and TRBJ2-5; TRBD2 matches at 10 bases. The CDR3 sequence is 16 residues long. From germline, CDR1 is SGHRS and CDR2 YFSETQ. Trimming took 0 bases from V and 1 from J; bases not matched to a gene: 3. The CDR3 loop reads CASSLVASGGQETQYF. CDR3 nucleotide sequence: TGCGCCAGCAGCTTGGTGGCTAGCGGGGGCCAAGAGACCCAGTACTTC.

The CDR3 DNA is TGTGCCAGCAGCTTAGGCGGGGCCCAAGAGACCCAGTACTTC. It codes for CASSLGGAQETQYF. The V call is TRBV11-3, the J call TRBJ2-5, with D tentatively TRBD2 (6 bases). Trimming stripped 1 base from V and 1 base from J, with 7 bases between. Germline V gene lookup returns CDR1 SGHNT and CDR2 YENEEA. The CDR3 length is 14 residues.

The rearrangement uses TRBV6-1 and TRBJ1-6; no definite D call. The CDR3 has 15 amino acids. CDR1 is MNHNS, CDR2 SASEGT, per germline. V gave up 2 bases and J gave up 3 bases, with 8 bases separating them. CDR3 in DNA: TGTGCCAGCAGTGAAAGACTCGACTATAATTCACCCCTCCACTTT. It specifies CASSERLDYNSPLHF.

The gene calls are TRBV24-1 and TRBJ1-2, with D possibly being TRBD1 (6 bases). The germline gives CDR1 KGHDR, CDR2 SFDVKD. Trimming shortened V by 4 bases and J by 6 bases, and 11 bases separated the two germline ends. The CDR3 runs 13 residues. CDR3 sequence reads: CATSDNRVDGYTF. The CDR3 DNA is TGTGCCACCAGTGACAACAGGGTTGATGGCTACACCTTC.

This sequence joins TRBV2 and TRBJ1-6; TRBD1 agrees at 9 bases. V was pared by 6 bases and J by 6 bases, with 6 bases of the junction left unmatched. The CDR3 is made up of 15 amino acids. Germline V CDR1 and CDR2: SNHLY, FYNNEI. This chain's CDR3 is CASSKQGAPNSPLHF. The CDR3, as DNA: TGTGCCAGCAGCAAACAGGGGGCTCCTAATTCACCCCTCCACTTT.

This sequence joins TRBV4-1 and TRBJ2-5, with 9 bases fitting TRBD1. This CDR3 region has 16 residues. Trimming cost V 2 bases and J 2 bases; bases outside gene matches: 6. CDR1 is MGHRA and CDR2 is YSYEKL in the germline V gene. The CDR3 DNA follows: TGCGCCAGCAGCCAATTCACAGGGGGCTGGCAAGAGACCCAGTACTTC. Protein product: CASSQFTGGWQETQYF.

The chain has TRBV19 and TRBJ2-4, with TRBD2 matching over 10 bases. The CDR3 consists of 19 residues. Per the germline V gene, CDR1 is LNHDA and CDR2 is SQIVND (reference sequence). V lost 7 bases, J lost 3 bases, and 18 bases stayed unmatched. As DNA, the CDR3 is TGTGCCAGTACCCCCACGGGGCTAGCGGGGGTACCGAACAAAAACATTCAGTACTTC. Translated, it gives CASTPTGLAGVPNKNIQYF.

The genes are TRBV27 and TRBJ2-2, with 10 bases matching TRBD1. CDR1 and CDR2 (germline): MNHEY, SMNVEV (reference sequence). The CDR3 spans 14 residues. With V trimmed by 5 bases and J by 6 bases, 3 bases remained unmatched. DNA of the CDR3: TGTGCCAGCAGTCGGGACAGGGGACCCGGGGAGCTGTTTTTT. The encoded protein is CASSRDRGPGELFF.

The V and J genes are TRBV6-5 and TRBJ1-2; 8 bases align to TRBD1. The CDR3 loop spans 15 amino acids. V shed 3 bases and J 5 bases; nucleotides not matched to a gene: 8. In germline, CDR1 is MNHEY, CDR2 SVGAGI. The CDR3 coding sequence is TGTGCCAGCAGTTATAGATGGGACAGGTTATATGGCTACACCTTC. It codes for CASSYRWDRLYGYTF.

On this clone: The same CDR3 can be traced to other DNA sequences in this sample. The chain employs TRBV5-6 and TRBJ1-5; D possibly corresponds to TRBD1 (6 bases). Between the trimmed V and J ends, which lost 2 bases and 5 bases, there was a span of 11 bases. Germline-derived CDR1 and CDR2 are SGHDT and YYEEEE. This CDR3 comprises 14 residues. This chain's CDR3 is CASSLGGGDQPQHF. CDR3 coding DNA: TGTGCCAGCAGCTTAGGGGGGGGAGATCAGCCCCAGCATTTT.

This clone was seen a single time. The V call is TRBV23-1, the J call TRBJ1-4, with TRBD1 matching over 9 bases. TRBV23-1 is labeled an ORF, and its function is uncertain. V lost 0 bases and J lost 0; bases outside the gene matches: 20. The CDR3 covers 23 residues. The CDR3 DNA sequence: TGCGCCAGCAGTCAATCAATCTCCGGGACAGGGAGTGCAAGTTCGCCAACTAATGAAAAACTGTTTTTT. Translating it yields CASSQSISGTGSASSPTNEKLFF.

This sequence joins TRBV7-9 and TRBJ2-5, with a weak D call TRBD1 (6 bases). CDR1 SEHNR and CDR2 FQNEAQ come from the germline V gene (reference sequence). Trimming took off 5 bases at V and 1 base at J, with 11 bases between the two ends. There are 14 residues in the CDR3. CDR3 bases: TGTGCCAGCAGCCCCGGACAGCTCCAAGAGACCCAGTACTTC. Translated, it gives CASSPGQLQETQYF.